This T cell receptor beta chain was captured in a study of technical replicates of blood from several donors. Using immunoSEQ multiplex PCR, the repertoire was profiled, and TCRdb retains in-frame clones only, with some absent. The sample contains tens of thousands of clones, 85% to 95% of which appear only once. V shed 0 bases and J 3 bases; nucleotides not matched to a gene: 4. The CDR3 has 16 amino acids. Germline V lookup: CDR1 MNHNS, CDR2 SASEGT. Sequences were obtained from T cells isolated from PBMCs. The chain combines TRBV6-1 with TRBJ1-5; 8 bases are shared with TRBD1. This TCR was sampled from a human donor in good health. CDR3 residues: CASSEASGGYNQPQHF. The CDR3 region has the DNA TGTGCCAGCAGTGAAGCGTCAGGGGGCTACAATCAGCCCCAGCATTTT.